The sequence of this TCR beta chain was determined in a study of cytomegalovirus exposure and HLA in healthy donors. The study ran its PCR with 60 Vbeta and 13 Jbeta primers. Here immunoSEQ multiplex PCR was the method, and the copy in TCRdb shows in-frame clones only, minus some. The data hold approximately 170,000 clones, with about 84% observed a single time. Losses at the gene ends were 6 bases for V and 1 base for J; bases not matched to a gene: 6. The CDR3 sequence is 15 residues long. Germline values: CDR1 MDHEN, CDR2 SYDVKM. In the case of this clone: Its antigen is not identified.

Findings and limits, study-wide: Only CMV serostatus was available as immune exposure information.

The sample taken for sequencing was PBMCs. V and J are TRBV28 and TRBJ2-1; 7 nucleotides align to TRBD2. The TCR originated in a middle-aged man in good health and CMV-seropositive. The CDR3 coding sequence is TGTGCCAGCAGCCGCGGACTAGGATCCTACAATGAGCAGTTCTTC. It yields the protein CASSRGLGSYNEQFF.